The 17 T cell receptor beta chains below were found in one sample sequenced in a study of T cell responses to AZD1222 COVID-19 vaccine. Sequencing was performed with immunoSEQ multiplex PCR; in TCRdb, only in-frame clones are kept and a portion is missing. The data show about 140,000 clones, roughly 92% seen once. The sequenced sample was peripheral blood, obtained on day 0 of AZD1222 vaccination. The receptors come from an adult in good health.

The chain has TRBV18 and TRBJ2-7; no definite D call. This CDR3 has 13 residues. V lost 4 bases to trimming and J lost 3 bases, with 10 bases between them. CDR1 and CDR2 from the germline V gene are KGHSH and LQKENI. The CDR3 sequence is CASSQGRNYEQYF. In DNA form, the CDR3 reads TGTGCCAGCTCACAAGGACGGAACTACGAGCAGTACTTC. Combining the CDR3 with reference TRBV18 and TRBJ2-7 gives the whole variable domain NAGVMQNPRHLVRRRGQEARLRCSPMKGHSHVYWYRQLPEEGLKFMVYLQKENIIDESGMPKERFSAEFPKEGPSILRIQQVVRGDSAAYFCASSQGRNYEQYFGPGTRLTVT.

The chain has TRBV28 and TRBJ2-7; D may be TRBD1 (5 bases). V lost 6 bases and J 4 bases, leaving 16 bases between the germline ends. Germline-derived CDR1 and CDR2 are MDHEN and SYDVKM. The CDR3 is 14 residues long. The CDR3 protein is CASSPPQGAYEQYF. The CDR3 nucleotides read TGTGCCAGCAGCCCGCCCCAAGGGGCTTACGAGCAGTACTTC.

V is TRBV18 and J is TRBJ1-6; D is possibly TRBD1 (6 bases). Germline CDR1 and CDR2: KGHSH and LQKENI. This CDR3 has 15 amino acids. Between the trimmed V and J ends, which lost 6 bases and 3 bases, there was a span of 12 bases. CDR3 amino acids: CASSRQEDYNSPLHF. DNA for the CDR3: TGTGCCAGCTCCCGACAGGAAGACTATAATTCACCCCTCCACTTT.

CDR3 protein: CASSVGTRWDYEQYF. CDR3 nucleotide sequence: TGTGCCAGCAGCGTAGGGACGCGTTGGGACTACGAGCAGTACTTC. This rearrangement joins TRBV9 to TRBJ2-7; D is unclear. The CDR3 runs to 15 residues. The germline V gene has CDR1 SGDLS and CDR2 YYNGEE. Trimming shortened V by 0 bases and J by 3 bases, and 13 bases separated the two germline ends. The whole variable domain, filled in from reference TRBV9 and TRBJ2-7, reads DSGVTQTPKHLITATGQRVTLRCSPRSGDLSVYWYQQSLDQGLQFLIQYYNGEERAKGNILERFSAQQFPDLHSELNLSSLELGDSALYFCASSVGTRWDYEQYFGPGTRLTVT.

CDR3 DNA: TGTGCCAGCGGACTGACCGGGACAGAGGCCTACGAGCAGTACTTC. It specifies CASGLTGTEAYEQYF. This chain links TRBV9 with TRBJ2-7; 7 nucleotides match TRBD1. Germline V gene lookup returns CDR1 SGDLS and CDR2 YYNGEE. With V trimmed by 7 bases and J by 2 bases, 12 bases remained unmatched. The CDR3 has 15 amino acids.

The chain uses TRBV19 and TRBJ2-1; the D is unclear. This CDR3 region has 18 residues. The germline V and J ends were trimmed by 0 bases and 3 bases, with 18 bases remaining between them. Germline CDR1 is LNHDA and CDR2 is SQIVND (reference sequence). The CDR3 protein is CASSIDRKGRRFYNEQFF. DNA of the CDR3: TGTGCCAGTAGTATAGATCGTAAAGGACGGCGGTTCTACAATGAGCAGTTCTTC.

The chain has TRBV25-1 and TRBJ1-3; tentatively, D is TRBD1 (6 bases). CDR3 length: 15 amino acids. V was pared by 2 bases and J by 2 bases, with 10 bases between. The germline gives CDR1 MGHDK, CDR2 SYGVNS. CDR3 amino acids: CASSEVRTAGNTIYF. Written as DNA, the CDR3 is TGTGCCAGCAGTGAAGTCCGGACAGCTGGAAACACCATATATTTT.

The genes are TRBV3-1 (or the pseudogene TRBV3-2) and TRBJ2-2; maybe TRBD2 (5 bases). Trimming removed 4 bases at V and 3 bases at J, with 18 bases between. Germline V gene data show CDR1 as LGHDT and CDR2 as YNNKEL (reference sequence). The CDR3 is 17 residues long. This chain's CDR3 is CASSPDFSRAHTGELFF. The CDR3 DNA reads TGTGCCAGCAGCCCAGACTTCTCGCGGGCCCACACCGGGGAGCTGTTTTTT.

The chain is built from TRBV27 and TRBJ1-2; perhaps TRBD1 as D (6 bases). Germline CDR1 reads MNHEY; CDR2 reads SMNVEV (reference sequence). CDR3 length: 13 amino acids. Between the trimmed V and J ends, which lost 5 bases and 5 bases, there was a span of 12 bases. CDR3 sequence (DNA): TGTGCCAGCAGTCCAAGGGGGGGGTATGGCTACACCTTC. It specifies CASSPRGGYGYTF.

This clone was seen a single time. The chain joins TRBV21-1 to TRBJ2-1; TRBD1 is the table's D call, not checked against the DNA. TRBV21-1 is classified as a pseudogene. The CDR3 contains 14 residues. The CDR3, as DNA: TGTGCCATCGCCGGGACAGGATCATACAATGAGCAGTTCTTC. It specifies CAIAGTGSYNEQFF.

J is TRBJ1-5 and V is TRBV19; D possibly corresponds to TRBD1 (6 bases). Trimming shortened V by 5 bases and J by 7 bases, and 15 bases separated the two germline ends. Germline CDR1 LNHDA, CDR2 SQIVND (reference sequence). The CDR3 spans 14 residues. CDR3 region: CASSFDRSRQPQHF. CDR3 DNA sequence: TGTGCCAGTAGTTTTGACAGGTCGCGACAGCCCCAGCATTTT.

This chain links TRBV10-3 with TRBJ1-6; D is possibly TRBD1 (6 bases). This CDR3 contains 13 residues. The V gene's germline CDR1 is ENHRY and CDR2 SYGVKD. Trimming stripped 3 bases from V and 6 bases from J, with 6 bases between. This CDR3 is CAISEQGNSPLHF. The CDR3 nucleotides are TGTGCCATCAGTGAACAGGGTAATTCACCCCTCCACTTT.

This chain connects TRBV2 to TRBJ1-5; D call uncertain. The CDR3 is made up of 13 amino acids. Germline CDR1 and CDR2: SNHLY and FYNNEI. V was shortened by 0 bases and J by 5 bases, with 5 bases between the two germline ends. This chain's CDR3 is CASSEARDQPQHF. Here the CDR3 DNA reads TGTGCCAGCAGTGAAGCTCGGGATCAGCCCCAGCATTTT.

The chain has TRBV2 and TRBJ2-5; D not resolved. This CDR3 comprises 14 residues. Germline CDR1 and CDR2: SNHLY and FYNNEI. V gave up 3 bases and J gave up 9 bases, with 17 bases separating them. CDR3 amino acids: CASSEGISYSAQYF. The CDR3 DNA reads as TGTGCCAGCAGTGAGGGAATCAGCTATTCGGCCCAGTACTTC.

The chain combines TRBV18 with TRBJ2-1; TRBD2 agrees at 10 bases. The CDR3 loop spans 14 amino acids. J gave up 8 bases and V 3 bases, and 4 bases lay outside the gene matches. The germline gives CDR1 KGHSH, CDR2 LQKENI. CDR3 in DNA: TGTGCCAGCTCACCCCTAGCGGGAGTGTATGAGCAGTTCTTC. Its protein product is CASSPLAGVYEQFF.

The V call is TRBV5-1, the J call TRBJ2-7; tentative D call: TRBD1 (6 bases). The CDR3 contains 15 residues. From germline, CDR1 is SGHRS and CDR2 YFSETQ. V lost 4 bases and J 1 base, leaving 15 bases between the germline ends. CDR3 residues: CASSPLYRDSYEQYF. As DNA, the CDR3 is TGCGCCAGCAGCCCGCTATACAGGGATTCCTACGAGCAGTACTTC.

The chain uses TRBV4-1 and TRBJ2-7; 7 nucleotides line up with TRBD1. In germline, CDR1 is MGHRA, CDR2 YSYEKL. With V trimmed by 3 bases and J by 2 bases, 4 bases remained unmatched. This CDR3 region has 14 residues. Here the CDR3 reads CASSHRDSPYEQYF. The CDR3 nucleotides are TGCGCCAGCAGCCACAGGGACAGCCCCTACGAGCAGTACTTC.